This T cell receptor (beta chain) derives from a study of cytomegalovirus exposure and HLA in healthy donors. PCR involved 60 Vbeta and 13 Jbeta primers. Sequencing was performed with immunoSEQ multiplex PCR; in TCRdb, only in-frame clones are kept and a portion is missing. The sample has 80,000 to 100,000 clones, about 81% seen once. Germline CDR1 is SGDLS and CDR2 is YYNGEE. V was shortened by 0 bases and J by 1 base, with 11 bases between the two germline ends. There are 15 residues in the CDR3. The sample taken for sequencing was PBMCs. The chain couples TRBV9 to TRBJ2-7; D call uncertain. This receptor was obtained from a man aged 35 to 55 in good health and CMV-seronegative. CDR3 loop: CASSVGASGSYEQYF. CDR3 DNA: TGTGCCAGCAGCGTAGGCGCGTCCGGGTCCTACGAGCAGTACTTC.